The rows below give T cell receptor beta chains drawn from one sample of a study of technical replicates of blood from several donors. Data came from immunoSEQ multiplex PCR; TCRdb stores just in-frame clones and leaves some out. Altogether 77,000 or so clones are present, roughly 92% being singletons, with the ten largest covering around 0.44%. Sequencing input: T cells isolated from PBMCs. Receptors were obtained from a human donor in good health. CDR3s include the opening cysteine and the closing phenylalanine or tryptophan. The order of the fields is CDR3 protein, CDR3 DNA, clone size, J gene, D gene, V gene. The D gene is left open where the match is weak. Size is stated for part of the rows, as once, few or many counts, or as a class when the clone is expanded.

cdr3_aa: CAWSKGGIPSTDTQYF
cdr3_nt: TGTGCCTGGAGTAAGGGCGGGATACCTAGCACAGATACGCAGTATTTT
clone_size: once
j_call: TRBJ2-3
d_call: -
v_call: TRBV30

cdr3_aa: CSAGEGRDTEAFF
cdr3_nt: TGCAGCGCAGGGGAAGGGCGGGACACTGAAGCTTTCTTT
clone_size: -
j_call: TRBJ1-1
d_call: -
v_call: TRBV29-1

cdr3_aa: CASSLTIREQYF
cdr3_nt: TGTGCCAGCAGCCTGACTATTCGCGAGCAGTACTTC
clone_size: -
j_call: TRBJ2-7
d_call: -
v_call: TRBV13

cdr3_aa: CASSWTSGGQSSYNEQFF
cdr3_nt: TGTGCCAGCAGCTGGACTAGCGGGGGCCAAAGCTCCTACAATGAGCAGTTCTTC
clone_size: -
j_call: TRBJ2-1
d_call: TRBD2
v_call: TRBV13

cdr3_aa: CASSIDRGSDYEQYF
cdr3_nt: TGTGCCAGCAGTATTGATAGGGGATCGGACTACGAGCAGTACTTC
clone_size: -
j_call: TRBJ2-7
d_call: -
v_call: TRBV6-1

cdr3_aa: CASRRTSASSSYEQYF
cdr3_nt: TGTGCCAGCAGACGGACTAGCGCCTCCTCGTCCTACGAGCAGTACTTC
clone_size: -
j_call: TRBJ2-7
d_call: TRBD2
v_call: TRBV7-9

cdr3_aa: CSVETSSHEQYF
cdr3_nt: TGCAGCGTTGAGACTAGCTCCCACGAGCAGTACTTC
clone_size: -
j_call: TRBJ2-7
d_call: TRBD2
v_call: TRBV29-1

cdr3_aa: CASRRTTNQPQHF
cdr3_nt: TGTGCCAGCAGAAGGACAACAAATCAGCCCCAGCATTTT
clone_size: -
j_call: TRBJ1-5
d_call: -
v_call: TRBV6-5

cdr3_aa: CASSLLLAGTDTQYF
cdr3_nt: TGCGCCAGCAGCCTGTTACTAGCGGGAACAGATACGCAGTATTTT
clone_size: -
j_call: TRBJ2-3
d_call: TRBD2
v_call: TRBV5-1

cdr3_aa: CAWSPDREEGYTF
cdr3_nt: TGTGCCTGGAGTCCCGACAGGGAAGAGGGCTACACCTTC
clone_size: -
j_call: TRBJ1-2
d_call: TRBD1
v_call: TRBV30

cdr3_aa: CASSGDLGAGVYNEQFF
cdr3_nt: TGTGCCAGCAGCGGGGATTTAGGAGCGGGAGTCTACAATGAGCAGTTCTTC
clone_size: -
j_call: TRBJ2-1
d_call: TRBD2
v_call: TRBV7-9

cdr3_aa: CASSFGLGFSERFSEQFF
cdr3_nt: TGTGCCAGCAGCTTTGGACTAGGATTCAGTGAGCGTTTCAGTGAGCAGTTCTTC
clone_size: -
j_call: TRBJ2-1
d_call: TRBD2
v_call: TRBV5-6

cdr3_aa: CASRNEDRGKVETQYF
cdr3_nt: TGTGCCAGCAGAAACGAAGATCGGGGTAAGGTAGAGACCCAGTACTTC
clone_size: -
j_call: TRBJ2-5
d_call: -
v_call: TRBV21-1

cdr3_aa: CASSGQGGNTIYF
cdr3_nt: TGTGCCAGTAGTGGACAGGGTGGAAACACCATATATTTT
clone_size: -
j_call: TRBJ1-3
d_call: TRBD1
v_call: TRBV19

cdr3_aa: CASTSALASSTDTQYF
cdr3_nt: TGCGCCAGCACCTCCGCACTAGCCTCTAGCACAGATACGCAGTATTTT
clone_size: -
j_call: TRBJ2-3
d_call: -
v_call: TRBV5-1

cdr3_aa: CASSQDDRESYNEQFF
cdr3_nt: TGTGCCAGCAGCCAAGACGACAGGGAATCCTACAATGAGCAGTTCTTC
clone_size: -
j_call: TRBJ2-1
d_call: TRBD1
v_call: TRBV4-2

cdr3_aa: CASSPLRQVNEKLFF
cdr3_nt: TGTGCCAGCTCACCACTTAGACAGGTGAATGAAAAACTGTTTTTT
clone_size: -
j_call: TRBJ1-4
d_call: -
v_call: TRBV18

cdr3_aa: CASSLYLYEQYF
cdr3_nt: TGTGCCAGCAGCTTGTACTTATACGAGCAGTACTTC
clone_size: -
j_call: TRBJ2-7
d_call: -
v_call: TRBV5-6

cdr3_aa: CASSHKPGAQYF
cdr3_nt: TGTGCCAGCAGCCACAAACCAGGGGCCCAGTACTTC
clone_size: -
j_call: TRBJ2-5
d_call: -
v_call: TRBV21-1

cdr3_aa: CASSYSLAESAFF
cdr3_nt: TGTGCCAGCAGTTACTCGTTGGCCGAATCAGCTTTCTTT
clone_size: -
j_call: TRBJ1-1
d_call: -
v_call: TRBV6-6

cdr3_aa: CSAEIYNEQFF
cdr3_nt: TGCAGTGCGGAGATCTACAATGAGCAGTTCTTC
clone_size: -
j_call: TRBJ2-1
d_call: -
v_call: TRBV20-1

cdr3_aa: CASRGQGTDTQYF
cdr3_nt: TGTGCCAGCAGAGGACAGGGAACAGATACGCAGTATTTT
clone_size: -
j_call: TRBJ2-3
d_call: TRBD1
v_call: TRBV2

cdr3_aa: CASSVSNPNEQFF
cdr3_nt: TGTGCCAGCAGCGTGTCTAACCCCAATGAGCAGTTCTTC
clone_size: -
j_call: TRBJ2-1
d_call: -
v_call: TRBV9

cdr3_aa: CASSKQQNEQTQYF
cdr3_nt: TGTGCCAGTAGTAAACAGCAGAATGAGCAGACCCAGTACTTC
clone_size: -
j_call: TRBJ2-5
d_call: -
v_call: TRBV19

cdr3_aa: CSVEDIGQGAYEQYF
cdr3_nt: TGCAGCGTTGAAGATATCGGACAGGGAGCCTACGAGCAGTACTTC
clone_size: -
j_call: TRBJ2-7
d_call: TRBD1
v_call: TRBV29-1

cdr3_aa: CASSDYGTEAFF
cdr3_nt: TGTGCCAGCAGCGACTATGGTACTGAAGCTTTCTTT
clone_size: once
j_call: TRBJ1-1
d_call: -
v_call: TRBV9

cdr3_aa: CASSETSGRTYNEQFF
cdr3_nt: TGTGCCAGCAGCGAAACTAGCGGGAGGACCTACAATGAGCAGTTCTTC
clone_size: -
j_call: TRBJ2-1
d_call: TRBD2
v_call: TRBV7-9

cdr3_aa: CASSEQLAGVHEQFF
cdr3_nt: TGTGCCAGCAGTGAACAACTAGCGGGAGTACATGAGCAGTTCTTC
clone_size: -
j_call: TRBJ2-1
d_call: TRBD2
v_call: TRBV6-1